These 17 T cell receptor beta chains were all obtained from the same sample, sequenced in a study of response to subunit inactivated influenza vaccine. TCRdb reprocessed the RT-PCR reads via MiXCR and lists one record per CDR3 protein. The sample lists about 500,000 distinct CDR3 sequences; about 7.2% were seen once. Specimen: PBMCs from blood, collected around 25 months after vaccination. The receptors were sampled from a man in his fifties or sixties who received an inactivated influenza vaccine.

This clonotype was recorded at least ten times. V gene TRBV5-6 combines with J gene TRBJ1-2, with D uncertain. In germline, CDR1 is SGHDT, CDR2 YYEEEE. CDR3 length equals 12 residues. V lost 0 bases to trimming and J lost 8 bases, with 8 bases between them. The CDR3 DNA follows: TGTGCCAGCAGCTTGGCGGCAGAGGGCTACACCTTC. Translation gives CASSLAAEGYTF.

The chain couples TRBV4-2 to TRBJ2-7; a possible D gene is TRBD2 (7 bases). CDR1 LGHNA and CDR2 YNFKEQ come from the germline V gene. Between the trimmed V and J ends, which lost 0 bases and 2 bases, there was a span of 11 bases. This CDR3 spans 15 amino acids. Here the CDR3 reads CASSQERGGAYEQYF. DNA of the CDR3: TGTGCCAGCAGCCAAGAAAGGGGGGGAGCCTACGAGCAGTACTTC.

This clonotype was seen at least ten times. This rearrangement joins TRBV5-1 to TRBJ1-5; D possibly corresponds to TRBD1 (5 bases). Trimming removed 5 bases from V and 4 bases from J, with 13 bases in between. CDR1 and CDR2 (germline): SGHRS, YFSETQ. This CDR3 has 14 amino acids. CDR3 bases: TGCGCCAGCAGTCCCGGGACTGAGAATCAGCCCCAGCATTTT. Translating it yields CASSPGTENQPQHF.

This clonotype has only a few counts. The CDR3 nucleotides are TGTGCCAGCAGTTCCGCGGGGGCCTCGGATACGCAGTATTTT. Its protein is CASSSAGASDTQYF. The V and J genes are TRBV27 and TRBJ2-3, with a possible D match to TRBD2 (7 bases). CDR3 length: 14 residues. Germline-derived CDR1 and CDR2 are MNHEY and SMNVEV (reference sequence). V dropped 4 bases and J dropped 6 bases, with 14 bases sitting between them.

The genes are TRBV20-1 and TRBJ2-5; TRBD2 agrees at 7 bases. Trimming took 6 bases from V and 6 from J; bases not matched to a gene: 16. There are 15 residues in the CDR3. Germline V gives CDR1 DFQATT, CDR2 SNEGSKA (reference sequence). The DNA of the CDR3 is TGCAGTGCCAGTCCCCGTGGCGGGAGAGCGAAGACCCAGTACTTC. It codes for CSASPRGGRAKTQYF.

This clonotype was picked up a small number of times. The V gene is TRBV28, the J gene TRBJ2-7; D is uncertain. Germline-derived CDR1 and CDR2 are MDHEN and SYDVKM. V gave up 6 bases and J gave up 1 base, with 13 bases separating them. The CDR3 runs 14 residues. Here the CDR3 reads CASSPKLSSYEQYF. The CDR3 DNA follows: TGTGCCAGCAGCCCTAAACTGAGTTCCTACGAGCAGTACTTC.

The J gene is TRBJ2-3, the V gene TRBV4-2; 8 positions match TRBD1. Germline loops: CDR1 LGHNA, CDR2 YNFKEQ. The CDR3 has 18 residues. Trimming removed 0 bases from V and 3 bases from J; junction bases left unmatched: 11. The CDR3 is CASSQDRQGAIGTDTQYF. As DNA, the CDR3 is TGTGCCAGCAGCCAAGATCGGCAGGGGGCAATTGGGACAGATACGCAGTATTTT.

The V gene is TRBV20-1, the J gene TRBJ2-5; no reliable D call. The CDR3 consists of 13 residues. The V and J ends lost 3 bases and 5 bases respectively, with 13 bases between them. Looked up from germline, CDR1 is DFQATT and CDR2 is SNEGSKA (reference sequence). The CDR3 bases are TGCAGTGCTAGGGCGCCCGAACTGGAGACCCAGTACTTC. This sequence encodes CSARAPELETQYF.

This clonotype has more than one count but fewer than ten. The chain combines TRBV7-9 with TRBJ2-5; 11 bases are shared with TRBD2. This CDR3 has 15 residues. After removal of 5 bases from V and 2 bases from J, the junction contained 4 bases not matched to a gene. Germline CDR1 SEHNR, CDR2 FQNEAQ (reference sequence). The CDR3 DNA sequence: TGTGCCAGCAGCATACGACTAGCGGGACAAGAGACCCAGTACTTC. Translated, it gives CASSIRLAGQETQYF.

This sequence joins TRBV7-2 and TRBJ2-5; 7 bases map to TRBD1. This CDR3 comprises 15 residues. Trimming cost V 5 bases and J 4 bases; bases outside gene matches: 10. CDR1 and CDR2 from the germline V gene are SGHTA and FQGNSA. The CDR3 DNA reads TGTGCCAGCAGCACCTGGACAGGAGTGGCAGAGACCCAGTACTTC. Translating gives CASSTWTGVAETQYF.

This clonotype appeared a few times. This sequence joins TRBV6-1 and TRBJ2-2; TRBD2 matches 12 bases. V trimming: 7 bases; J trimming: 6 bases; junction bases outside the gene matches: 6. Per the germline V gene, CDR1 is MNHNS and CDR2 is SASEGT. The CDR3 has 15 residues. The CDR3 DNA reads TGTGCCAGCATAGGGGCTAGCGGGAGGGCCGGGGAGCTGTTTTTT. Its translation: CASIGASGRAGELFF.

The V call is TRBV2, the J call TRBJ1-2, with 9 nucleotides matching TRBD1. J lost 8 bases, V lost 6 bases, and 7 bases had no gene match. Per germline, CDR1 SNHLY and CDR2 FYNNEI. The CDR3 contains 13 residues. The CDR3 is CASSVTGGEGYTF. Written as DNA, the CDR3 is TGTGCCAGCAGCGTTACAGGGGGCGAGGGCTACACCTTC.

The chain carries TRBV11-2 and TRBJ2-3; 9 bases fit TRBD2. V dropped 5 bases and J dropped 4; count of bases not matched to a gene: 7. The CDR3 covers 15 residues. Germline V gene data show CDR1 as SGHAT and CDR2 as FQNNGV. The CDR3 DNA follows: TGTGCCAGCAGCCGACTAGCGGATGGTGCAGATACGCAGTATTTT. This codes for CASSRLADGADTQYF.

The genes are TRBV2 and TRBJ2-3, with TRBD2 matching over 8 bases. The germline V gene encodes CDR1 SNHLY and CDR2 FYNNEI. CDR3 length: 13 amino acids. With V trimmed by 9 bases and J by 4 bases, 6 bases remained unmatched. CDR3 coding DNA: TGTGCCAGGAGCGGGAGAGGGGCAGATACGCAGTATTTT. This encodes CARSGRGADTQYF. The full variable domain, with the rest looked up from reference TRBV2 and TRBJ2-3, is EPEVTQTPSHQVTQMGQEVILRCVPISNHLYFYWYRQILGQKVEFLVSFYNNEISEKSEIFDDQFSVERPDGSNFTLKIRSTKLEDSAMYFCARSGRGADTQYFGPGTRLTVL.

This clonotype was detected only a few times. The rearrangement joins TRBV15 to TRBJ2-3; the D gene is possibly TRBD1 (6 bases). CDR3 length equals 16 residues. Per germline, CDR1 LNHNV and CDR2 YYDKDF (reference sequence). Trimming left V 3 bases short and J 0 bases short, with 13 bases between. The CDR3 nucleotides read TGTGCCACCAGCAGGGGTCCAGGGGCAAGCACAGATACGCAGTATTTT. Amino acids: CATSRGPGASTDTQYF.

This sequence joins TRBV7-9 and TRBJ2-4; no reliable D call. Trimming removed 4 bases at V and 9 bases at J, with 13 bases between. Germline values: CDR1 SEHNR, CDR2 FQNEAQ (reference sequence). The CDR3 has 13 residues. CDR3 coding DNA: TGTGCCAGCAGCTCAGGCTCCTCGGGCATTCAGTACTTC. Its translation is CASSSGSSGIQYF. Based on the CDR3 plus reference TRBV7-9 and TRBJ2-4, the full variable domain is DTGVSQNPRHKITKRGQNVTFRCDPISEHNRLYWYRQTLGQGPEFLTYFQNEAQLEKSRLLSDRFSAERPKGSFSTLEIQRTEQGDSAMYLCASSSGSSGIQYFGAGTRLSVL.

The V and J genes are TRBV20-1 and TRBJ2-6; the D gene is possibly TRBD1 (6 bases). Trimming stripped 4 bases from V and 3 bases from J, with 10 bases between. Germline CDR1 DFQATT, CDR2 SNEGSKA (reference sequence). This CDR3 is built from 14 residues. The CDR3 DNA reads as TGCAGTGCTATCAGGGGCAGTGGGGCCAACGTCCTGACTTTC. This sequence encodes CSAIRGSGANVLTF.